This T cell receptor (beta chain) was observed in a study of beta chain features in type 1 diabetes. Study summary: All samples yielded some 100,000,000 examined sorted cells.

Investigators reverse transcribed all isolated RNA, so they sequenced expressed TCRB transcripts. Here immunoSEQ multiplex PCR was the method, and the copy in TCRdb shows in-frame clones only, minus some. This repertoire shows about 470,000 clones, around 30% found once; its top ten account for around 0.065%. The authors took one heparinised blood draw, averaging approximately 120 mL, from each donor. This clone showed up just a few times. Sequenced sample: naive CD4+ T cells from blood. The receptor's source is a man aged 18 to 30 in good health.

The CDR3 loop is CSAALTDTQYF. The CDR3 DNA is TGCAGTGCTGCCCTTACAGATACGCAGTATTTT. The rearrangement uses TRBV20-1 and TRBJ2-3; D not resolved. The length of the CDR3 is 11 residues. V lost 5 bases and J 3 bases, leaving 6 bases between the germline ends. Germline lookup yields CDR1 DFQATT and CDR2 SNEGSKA (reference sequence).